In its sample, the clone carrying this T cell receptor beta chain was seen a few times. The antigen remains undetermined. Listed TCR primers and previously described methods were used for bulk TCR libraries. TCRdb ran MiXCR on the PCR reads and lists one entry per CDR3 protein. The sample carries about 510,000 distinct CDR3 sequences, approximately 25% recorded once. The sample belongs to a study of molecular identifiers for immune sequencing clone quantification. The study, taken as a whole, reports: In CMV-specific effectors, clones above 20 copies held over 97% of molecules; naive, under 1%.

The CDR3 contains 13 residues. J gave up 3 bases and V 5 bases, and 3 bases lay outside the gene matches. Germline V lookup: CDR1 DFQATT, CDR2 SNEGSKA (reference sequence). From approximately 20,000 to 1,000,000 sorted cells, naive CD8 libraries were generated with 10%, 30% or 50% RNA. Sequencing was carried out using naive CD8+ T cells from blood, with Jurkat cell RNA spiked in. Described subset: FACS-sorted CD8+CD4-CCR7+CD45RA+ naive T cells. This clonotype originated in a human donor in good health. Some libraries in this study had Jurkat cell RNA spiked in. V usage is TRBV20-1 and J usage is TRBJ2-5; TRBD1 aligns across 10 bases. CDR3 loop: CSAPGTGEETQYF. Written as DNA, the CDR3 is TGCAGTGCTCCCGGGACAGGGGAAGAGACCCAGTACTTC.